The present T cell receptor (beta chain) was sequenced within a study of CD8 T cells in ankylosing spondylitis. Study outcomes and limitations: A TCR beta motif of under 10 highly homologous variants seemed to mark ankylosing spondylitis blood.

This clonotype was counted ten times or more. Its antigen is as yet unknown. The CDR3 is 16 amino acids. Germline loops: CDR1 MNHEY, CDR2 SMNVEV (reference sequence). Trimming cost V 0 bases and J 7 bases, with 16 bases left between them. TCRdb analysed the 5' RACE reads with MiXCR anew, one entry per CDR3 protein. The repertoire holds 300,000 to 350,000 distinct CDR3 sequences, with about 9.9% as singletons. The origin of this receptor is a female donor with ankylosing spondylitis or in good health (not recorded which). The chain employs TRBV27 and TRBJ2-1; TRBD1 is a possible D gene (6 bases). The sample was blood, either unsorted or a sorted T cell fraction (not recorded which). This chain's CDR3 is CASSLSTGHLSNEQFF. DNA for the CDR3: TGTGCCAGCAGTTTATCAACGGGACACCTTTCGAATGAGCAGTTCTTC.